This is a list of T cell receptor beta chains from one sample in a study of CD8 T cells in Susac syndrome. TCRdb called the immunoSEQ multiplex PCR reads again in MiXCR, with one record for every CDR3 protein. The table shows fewer than 200,000 distinct CDR3 sequences, with approximately 94% occurring only once. The sample comprised CD4+ T cells from PBMCs. The origin of the receptors is a human donor with Susac syndrome. Each CDR3 is given with its conserved first and last residue. The order of the fields is V gene, J gene, clone size, D gene, CDR3 DNA, CDR3 protein. The D gene is left open where the match is weak. Clone size, where shown, is once, few, many, or a class for clones that have expanded.

V: TRBV12-3/TRBV12-4
J: TRBJ2-7
size: NA
D: NA
DNA: TGTGCCAGCAGCCTGGGATCCCTTTACGAGCAGTACTTC
CDR3: CASSLGSLYEQYF

V: TRBV5-4
J: TRBJ2-7
size: NA
D: TRBD2
DNA: TGTGCCAGCAGCCGAACGCTAGGCAGCGGGGGCCTGCAGTACTTC
CDR3: CASSRTLGSGGLQYF

V: TRBV20-1
J: TRBJ2-3
size: NA
D: TRBD2
DNA: TGCAGTGCTAGTGGTTCAGCGGGGGACACAGATACGCAGTATTTT
CDR3: CSASGSAGDTDTQYF

V: TRBV19
J: TRBJ1-5
size: NA
D: NA
DNA: TGTGCCAGTAGTATTTCAGGGCCCCAGCATTTT
CDR3: CASSISGPQHF

V: TRBV5-1
J: TRBJ1-1
size: NA
D: NA
DNA: TGCGCCAGCAGCTTGGGAACAGGGAACAAGGCTTTCTTT
CDR3: CASSLGTGNKAFF

V: TRBV5-1
J: TRBJ2-7
size: NA
D: TRBD1
DNA: TGCGCCAGCAGCTTGATGAGACAGGGGACCTACGAGCAGTACTTC
CDR3: CASSLMRQGTYEQYF

V: TRBV5-1
J: TRBJ1-2
size: NA
D: NA
DNA: TGCGCCAGCAGCTCAGGGGCGGAAGGCTATGGCTACACCTTC
CDR3: CASSSGAEGYGYTF

V: TRBV2
J: TRBJ1-6
size: NA
D: NA
DNA: TGTGCCAGCAGGGAGTTTCTTCAGAATTCACCCCTCCACTTT
CDR3: CASREFLQNSPLHF

V: TRBV7-9
J: TRBJ1-2
size: few
D: NA
DNA: TGTGCCAGCAGCCCTGATGGGGCTAACTATGGCTACACCTTC
CDR3: CASSPDGANYGYTF

V: TRBV5-6
J: TRBJ1-6
size: NA
D: TRBD1
DNA: TGTGCCAGCAGCGCCTGGGACAGTCGTAATTCACCCCTCCACTTT
CDR3: CASSAWDSRNSPLHF

V: TRBV5-1
J: TRBJ2-4
size: NA
D: NA
DNA: TGCGCCAGCAGCTTGGGACTGGACAGCAACATTCAGTACTTC
CDR3: CASSLGLDSNIQYF

V: TRBV7-9
J: TRBJ1-1
size: NA
D: NA
DNA: TGTGCCAGCAGCCCATGGGGGGCAACCCCTACTGAAGCTTTCTTT
CDR3: CASSPWGATPTEAFF

V: TRBV20-1
J: TRBJ2-1
size: NA
D: TRBD2
DNA: TGCAGTGCTAGCGAGGGCGGGGGGTACAATGAGCAGTTCTTC
CDR3: CSASEGGGYNEQFF

V: TRBV12-3/TRBV12-4
J: TRBJ1-2
size: NA
D: NA
DNA: TGTGCCAGCAGCCCGGGGGTCGGCTATGGCTACACCTTC
CDR3: CASSPGVGYGYTF

V: TRBV3-1
J: TRBJ2-4
size: NA
D: TRBD1
DNA: TGTGCCAGCAGCCCTAAAGCTACCGGGACAGTGGCCAAAAACATTCAGTACTTC
CDR3: CASSPKATGTVAKNIQYF

V: TRBV7-8
J: TRBJ2-1
size: NA
D: NA
DNA: TGTGCCAGCAGCTTAGCGCCAGGCAATGAGCAGTTCTTC
CDR3: CASSLAPGNEQFF

V: TRBV2
J: TRBJ1-4
size: NA
D: NA
DNA: TGTGCCAGCACCATGGATGAAAAACTGTTTTTT
CDR3: CASTMDEKLFF

V: TRBV27
J: TRBJ1-2
size: NA
D: TRBD1
DNA: TGTGCCAGCAGGCGAGGACAGGGGGCAGGCTATGGCTACACCTTC
CDR3: CASRRGQGAGYGYTF

V: TRBV2
J: TRBJ2-1
size: NA
D: TRBD2
DNA: TGTGCCAGCAGGGCACCGGGACTAGGGCGCAGCAATGAGCAGTTCTTC
CDR3: CASRAPGLGRSNEQFF

V: TRBV15
J: TRBJ2-3
size: NA
D: TRBD1
DNA: TGTGCCACCAGCAGAGGTACAGGGGGCCAGGGAGATACGCAGTATTTT
CDR3: CATSRGTGGQGDTQYF

V: TRBV3-1
J: TRBJ2-3
size: NA
D: TRBD1
DNA: TGTGCCAGCAGCCAAGATCTTACAGGGGACACAGATACGCAGTATTTT
CDR3: CASSQDLTGDTDTQYF

V: TRBV4-1
J: TRBJ2-1
size: NA
D: NA
DNA: TGCGCCAGCAAGAGGGCTACCCACAATGAGCAGTTCTTC
CDR3: CASKRATHNEQFF

V: TRBV20-1
J: TRBJ2-7
size: NA
D: NA
DNA: TGCAGTGCTAGAGGATTGGGGGTGGAGCAGTACTTC
CDR3: CSARGLGVEQYF

V: TRBV14
J: TRBJ2-4
size: NA
D: TRBD2
DNA: TGTGCCAGCAGCCAAGAGGGACTAGCGAAAAACATTCAGTACTTC
CDR3: CASSQEGLAKNIQYF

V: TRBV29-1
J: TRBJ2-3
size: NA
D: NA
DNA: TGCAGCCTAAGACAGACCTTTAGCACAGATACGCAGTATTTT
CDR3: CSLRQTFSTDTQYF

V: TRBV7-2
J: TRBJ2-3
size: NA
D: NA
DNA: TGTGCCAGCAGCTTAGCCTCTCTCCCCGGCACGCAGTATTTT
CDR3: CASSLASLPGTQYF

V: TRBV24-1
J: TRBJ2-2
size: NA
D: TRBD2
DNA: TGTGCCACCAGTGGAGCGGGGGGAATTACCGGGGAGCTGTTTTTT
CDR3: CATSGAGGITGELFF

V: TRBV20-1
J: TRBJ2-2
size: NA
D: NA
DNA: TGCAGTGCTAGAGTGGGGGGCCAGGTCACCGGGGAGCTGTTTTTT
CDR3: CSARVGGQVTGELFF

V: TRBV4-2
J: TRBJ2-3
size: NA
D: NA
DNA: TGTGCCAGCAGCCAAAACCCCCATGGGGATACGCAGTATTTT
CDR3: CASSQNPHGDTQYF

V: TRBV7-9
J: TRBJ2-5
size: once
D: TRBD1
DNA: TGTGCCAGCAGCTTAGTTCCTCTAACAGGGGACCAGTACTTC
CDR3: CASSLVPLTGDQYF

V: TRBV15
J: TRBJ2-5
size: NA
D: TRBD1
DNA: TGTGCCACCAGCCGGGACAGGGTATATGAGACCCAGTACTTC
CDR3: CATSRDRVYETQYF

V: TRBV3-1
J: TRBJ2-5
size: NA
D: NA
DNA: TGTGCCAGCAGCCCCGGGCCAGCCGGAGAGACCCAGTACTTC
CDR3: CASSPGPAGETQYF

V: TRBV6-6
J: TRBJ2-5
size: NA
D: TRBD2
DNA: TGTGCCAGCAGTTGGCCCTCGGGGGGGCGCGGGGAGACCCAGTACTTC
CDR3: CASSWPSGGRGETQYF

V: TRBV4-2
J: TRBJ2-1
size: NA
D: NA
DNA: TGTGCCAGCAGCCAAGGCCCCAGTGAGGACAATGAGCAGTTCTTC
CDR3: CASSQGPSEDNEQFF

V: TRBV30
J: TRBJ1-2
size: once
D: NA
DNA: TGTGCCTGGGGATGGGGGAGCGGCTACACCTTC
CDR3: CAWGWGSGYTF

V: TRBV20-1
J: TRBJ2-1
size: NA
D: NA
DNA: TGCAGTGCTGGGGGTGGGGGTAGCTCCTACAATGAGCAGTTCTTC
CDR3: CSAGGGGSSYNEQFF

V: TRBV20-1
J: TRBJ2-7
size: NA
D: NA
DNA: TGCAGTGCTAGAGACCCAGCGACCTACGAGCAGTACTTC
CDR3: CSARDPATYEQYF

V: TRBV6-5
J: TRBJ2-1
size: NA
D: TRBD1
DNA: TGTGCCAGCAGTCCTCTCGGCAGGGGGTACAATGAGCAGTTCTTC
CDR3: CASSPLGRGYNEQFF

V: TRBV20-1
J: TRBJ1-1
size: NA
D: NA
DNA: TGCAGTGTTGACACCTTAGTAGCTTTCTTT
CDR3: CSVDTLVAFF

V: TRBV6-5
J: TRBJ1-2
size: NA
D: NA
DNA: TGTGCAACCGTCGACGGGAACTATGGCTACACCTTC
CDR3: CATVDGNYGYTF

V: TRBV20-1
J: TRBJ2-7
size: NA
D: TRBD2
DNA: TGCAGTGCCCGATCGGGGAGGGTGGGGTCCTACGAGCAGTACTTC
CDR3: CSARSGRVGSYEQYF